This passage covers 19 T cell receptor beta chains from one sample sequenced in a study of T cell clonality in common variable immunodeficiency. Repertoires were generated with immunoSEQ multiplex PCR, while TCRdb's copy carries only in-frame clones and drops some. The sample lists 42,000 or so clones, none appearing once, the ten largest making up over 1.1%. Source material: peripheral blood mononuclear cells. Receptors originate from a person aged 18 to 75 in good health.

This clone was counted many times. The part of the CDR3 DNA that was read is TGCGCCAGCAGCTTGCAACCAAGCGGGAGCTCGTACGAG. It encodes CASSLQPSGSSYE. The entire CDR3 is CASSLQPSGSSYEQYF. This rearrangement joins TRBV5-1 to TRBJ2-7; 8 bases line up with TRBD2. The read comes to an end 3 residues before the CDR3 does, leaving the germline J gene to fill in the end. The CDR3 is 16 amino acids. Per germline, CDR1 SGHRS and CDR2 YFSETQ. V was clipped by 1 base and J by 4 bases; unmatched bases: 10.

This clone was observed at least ten times. An end of the junction does not agree with germline; a read error may underlie this. From the germline J gene comes the end of the CDR3, since the read stops 3 residues before it. This chain joins TRBV7-7 and TRBJ1-2; D is uncertain. The germline V gene has CDR1 SSHAT and CDR2 FNYEAQ (reference sequence). This CDR3 region has 17 residues. This CDR3 is CASSPGQAALANYGYTF. The sequenced part of the CDR3 DNA is TGTGCTAGCAGCCCAGGTCAGGCCGCGTTAGCTAACTATGGC.

In its sample, this clone was seen many times. The CDR3 is cut off 3 residues early in the read; its end comes from the germline J gene. The chain recombines TRBV7-3 with TRBJ2-7; TRBD2 might be the D (5 bases). The V end was cut by 0 bases, the J end by 5 bases, with 14 bases between. CDR1 is SGHTA and CDR2 is FQGTGA in the germline V gene. The CDR3 spans 15 residues. CDR3 DNA, as far as it was read: TGTGCCAGCAGCTTAACGAGTAGAGCCGGGGACGAG. Amino acid sequence: CASSLTSRAGDE. Given in full, the CDR3 is CASSLTSRAGDEQYF. Full variable domain (remainder filled in from reference TRBV7-3 and TRBJ2-7): GAGVSQTPSNKVTEKGKYVELRCDPISGHTALYWYRQSLGQGPEFLIYFQGTGAADDSGLPNDRFFAVRPEGSVSTLKIQRTERGDSAVYLCASSLTSRAGDEQYFGPGTRLTVT.

This clone was observed at least ten times. Read coverage stops 3 residues before the CDR3 terminus; the germline J gene supplies the remainder. The chain couples TRBV7-8 to TRBJ2-7; the D call may be TRBD1 or TRBD2 (5 bases each). The V end was cut by 6 bases, the J end by 3 bases, with 12 bases between. The length of the CDR3 is 13 residues. The germline V gene has CDR1 SGHVS and CDR2 FQNEAQ. The part of the CDR3 DNA that was read is TGTGCCAGCAGACTCCGAGGGGACTACGAG. It is translated as CASRLRGDYE. The full CDR3 reads CASRLRGDYEQYF.

This clone turned up a few times. With the read ending 3 residues before the CDR3 end, the germline J gene is used to fill in that end. The gene calls are TRBV30 and TRBJ1-2, with 7 bases identical to TRBD1. Germline-derived CDR1 and CDR2 are GTSNPN and SVGIG (reference sequence). There are 12 residues in the CDR3. This CDR3 reads CATDREAYDYTF. CDR3 bases read: TGTGCCACCGACAGGGAAGCCTACGAC.

This clone was recorded at least ten times. Read sequence stops 3 residues before the CDR3 end, and the germline J gene provides the missing end. V is TRBV7-9 and J is TRBJ1-2; 12 bases fit TRBD1. CDR3 length: 15 residues. CDR1 is SEHNR, CDR2 FQNEAQ, per germline (reference sequence). V gave up 6 bases and J gave up 2 bases; unmatched junction bases: 4. The CDR3 DNA, read in part, is TGTGCCAGCAGTCCGGGACAGGGGGCGAACTATGGC. Its protein product is CASSPGQGANYG. The full CDR3 protein reads CASSPGQGANYGYTF.

This clone was seen repeatedly, ten times or more. The observed sequence ends 3 residues before the CDR3 terminus, with the missing tail filled in from the germline J gene. The chain carries TRBV5-1 and TRBJ1-2, with TRBD1 identical over 7 bases. The CDR3 loop spans 14 amino acids. Germline trimming cut 2 bases from V and 2 bases from J; bases unmatched to any gene: 3. The germline gives CDR1 SGHRS, CDR2 YFSETQ. The CDR3: CASSFTGENYGYTF. CDR3 DNA, as far as it was read: TGCGCCAGCAGCTTTACAGGGGAGAACTATGGC.

This clone was detected ten times or more. The read falls 3 residues short of the CDR3 end, and the missing part is taken from the germline J gene. The chain couples TRBV5-6 to TRBJ2-7; a possible D gene is TRBD2 (6 bases). V gave up 0 bases and J gave up 2 bases, with 12 bases separating them. CDR1 and CDR2 from the germline V gene are SGHDT and YYEEEE. This CDR3 spans 15 amino acids. CDR3: CASSLELAEAYEQYF. The sequenced CDR3 bases are TGTGCCAGCAGCTTGGAGTTAGCGGAGGCCTACGAG.

Of note for this clone: The read ends 3 residues shy of where the CDR3 ends; the end is completed using the germline J gene. This sequence joins TRBV19 and TRBJ2-3, with D possibly TRBD2 on 6 matching bases. The CDR3 is 15 amino acids. CDR1 and CDR2 from the germline V gene are LNHDA and SQIVND (reference sequence). CDR3 residues: CASSIGGTRQETQYF. The sequenced CDR3 bases are TGTGCCAGTAGTATAGGGGGGACTCGTCAAGAGACG.

This clone has ten or more counts. Coverage ceases 3 residues before the CDR3 finishes, and the germline J gene fills in the end. The chain employs TRBV18 and TRBJ1-2; 12 positions match TRBD1. This CDR3 has 14 amino acids. Germline CDR1 and CDR2: KGHSH and LQKENI. Partial CDR3 DNA: TGTGCCAGCTCAACCACGGGACAGGGGGCAAGC. It encodes CASSTTGQGAS. The CDR3 in its entirety is CASSTTGQGASYTF.

This clone was seen ten or more times. Coverage ceases 3 residues before the CDR3 finishes, and the germline J gene fills in the end. The rearrangement uses TRBV9 and TRBJ2-1, with 9 bases identical to TRBD2. The CDR3 runs to 16 residues. The J segment lost 5 bases and the V segment lost 3 bases, leaving 9 bases of the junction unmatched. The germline CDR1 and CDR2 sequences are SGDLS and YYNGEE. The CDR3 bases that were read are TGTGCCAGCAGCGAGGGGGGGCTAGCGGGGAACAATGAG. Protein: CASSEGGLAGNNE. The whole CDR3 region reads CASSEGGLAGNNEQFF.

This clone has just a few counts. The read terminates 3 residues ahead of where the CDR3 ends, so the germline J gene completes it. This sequence joins TRBV10-3 and TRBJ1-6; 8 bases match TRBD1. The CDR3 is made up of 14 amino acids. Looked up from germline, CDR1 is ENHRY and CDR2 is SYGVKD. The J segment lost 6 bases and the V segment lost 7 bases, leaving 5 bases of the junction unmatched. CDR3 DNA, as far as it was read: TGTGCCATCACCCCCGACAGGGGTAATTCACCC. This gives the protein CAITPDRGNSP. The full CDR3 protein is CAITPDRGNSPLHF.

This clone was recorded at least ten times. The read finishes 3 residues shy of the CDR3 end, and the germline J gene is used to complete it. The rearrangement uses TRBV5-4 and TRBJ2-7; a possible D gene is TRBD2 (6 bases). The CDR3 spans 13 residues. Germline CDR1 is SGHNT and CDR2 is YYREEE (reference sequence). V dropped 9 bases and J dropped 4 bases, with 17 bases sitting between them. CDR3 amino acids: CAIGGGSEYEQYF. The CDR3 DNA, read in part, is TGTGCCATCGGAGGAGGGTCCGAATACGAG.

This clone was seen ten or more times. The CDR3 is cut off 3 residues early in the read; its end comes from the germline J gene. The rearrangement links TRBV20-1 to TRBJ2-5; TRBD2 is a possible D gene (6 bases). Germline V gives CDR1 DFQATT, CDR2 SNEGSKA (reference sequence). V was trimmed by 5 bases and J by 1 base, leaving 17 bases between them. The length of the CDR3 is 15 residues. Incomplete CDR3 DNA: TGCAGTGCTGCGCCCCCCGGGACTTTCCAAGAGACC. As protein: CSAAPPGTFQET. The complete CDR3 protein is CSAAPPGTFQETQYF.

This clone was seen a handful of times. Sequencing ends 3 residues short of the CDR3 end; the germline J gene provides the rest. The rearrangement links TRBV18 to TRBJ1-2, with TRBD1 as a possible D gene (6 bases). CDR1 and CDR2 (germline): KGHSH, LQKENI. The CDR3 runs 12 residues. The sequenced CDR3 bases are TGTGCCAGCTCACCCAAGGGGGACGAC. Protein: CASSPKGDD. The complete CDR3 reads CASSPKGDDYTF.

Notes on this clone: The read halts 3 residues ahead of the CDR3 end, with the missing end drawn from the germline J gene. The chain has TRBV7-2 and TRBJ1-2, with D tentatively TRBD1 (5 bases). This CDR3 is 14 amino acids long. In germline, CDR1 is SGHTA, CDR2 FQGNSA. Incomplete CDR3 DNA: TGTGCCAGCAGTCGGGGACTAGCGATAGACGAC. Translating gives CASSRGLAIDD. The whole CDR3 protein is CASSRGLAIDDYTF.

This clone showed up many times. A read error may produce the germline difference seen at one junction end. The CDR3 extends 3 residues past the end of the read, so its final part is completed from the germline J gene. The rearrangement joins TRBV4-2 to TRBJ2-3; TRBD1 matches at 10 bases. The CDR3 is 15 amino acids. Germline-derived CDR1 and CDR2 are LGHNA and YNFKEQ. CDR3 DNA (partial): TGCGCCAGCAGCCGGGACAGGGGACCCACAGATACG. It specifies CASSRDRGPTDT. The entire CDR3 sequence reads CASSRDRGPTDTQYF.

This clone was counted many times. The read is 3 residues too short to cover the CDR3 end, so that end is filled in from the germline J gene. The J gene is TRBJ2-1, the V gene TRBV10-3; D not resolved. Trimming took 3 bases from V and 7 from J, leaving 4 bases between them. This CDR3 contains 11 residues. Germline V gene sequence: CDR1 ENHRY, CDR2 SYGVKD. The CDR3 region is CAISEYNEQFF. CDR3 bases read: TGTGCCATCAGTGAATATAATGAG.

In its sample, this clone was seen many times. The read ends 3 residues shy of where the CDR3 ends; the end is completed using the germline J gene. V gene TRBV5-4 combines with J gene TRBJ2-7; possibly TRBD1 for D (6 bases). The CDR3 contains 12 residues. Germline values: CDR1 SGHNT, CDR2 YYREEE (reference sequence). The germline V and J ends were trimmed by 4 bases and 4 bases, with 9 bases remaining between them. CDR3 bases read: TGTGCCAGCAGCATGACAGGTTACGAG. Translating gives CASSMTGYE. The whole CDR3 sequence is CASSMTGYEQYF.